The T cell receptor beta chain described here comes from a study of tumor T cells in aggressive B-cell lymphoma. CDR3 length equals 17 residues. Germline V gives CDR1 SEHNR, CDR2 FQNEAQ (reference sequence). V gave up 5 bases and J gave up 0 bases; unmatched junction bases: 7. Libraries were prepared by immunoSEQ multiplex PCR; TCRdb keeps only in-frame clonotypes and omits some of them. This sample has about 9,000 clones, with 70% to 90% found just once. The TCR originated in an adult with diffuse large B cell lymphoma. The sequencing sample was made of tumor tissue. This rearrangement joins TRBV7-9 to TRBJ1-4; TRBD1 matches at 9 bases. CDR3 sequence: CASSPDRGIATNEKLFF. As DNA, the CDR3 is TGTGCCAGCAGCCCCGACAGGGGGATTGCAACTAATGAAAAACTGTTTTTT.